This is a list of T cell receptor beta chains from one sample in a study of cytomegalovirus exposure and HLA in healthy donors. TCRdb's copy holds only in-frame clones and misses some; the assay was immunoSEQ multiplex PCR. Of about 160,000 clones listed, under 90% are singletons. The sequencing sample was made of PBMCs. These receptors were taken from a woman under 30 in good health and CMV-seropositive. The CDR3 runs from the conserved cysteine through the conserved F or W. A D gene is named only where the DNA matches it firmly. Size is stated for part of the rows, as once, few or many counts, or as a class when the clone is expanded.

V gene,D gene,clone size,J gene,CDR3 DNA,CDR3 protein
TRBV19,TRBD1,once,TRBJ2-7,TGTGCCAGTAGTATAGACTCCGGGACAGGGGTCTACGAGCAGTACTTC,CASSIDSGTGVYEQYF
TRBV25-1,TRBD1,NA,TRBJ2-2,TGTGCCAGCGCGGGTGGGGTTGTAGGACAGGGGGCCACCGGGGAGCTGTTTTTT,CASAGGVVGQGATGELFF
TRBV13,NA,NA,TRBJ2-7,TGTGCCAGCAGCTTAGGTCCCGGGGGAAGGAGCTCCTACGAGCAGTACTTC,CASSLGPGGRSSYEQYF
TRBV2,TRBD1,NA,TRBJ2-5,TGTGCCAGCTTAGAGACAGGGGGTCTAGAGACCCAGTACTTC,CASLETGGLETQYF
TRBV27,TRBD1,NA,TRBJ2-7,TGTGCCAGCAGTCCGATACCGGGACAGGGTTACGAGCAGTACTTC,CASSPIPGQGYEQYF
TRBV6-5,TRBD2,NA,TRBJ2-7,TGTGCCAGCAACTTCTTAGCGGGAAGCGAGCAGTACTTC,CASNFLAGSEQYF
TRBV15,TRBD2,NA,TRBJ2-7,TGTGCCACCAGCAGACGGGCCAGCGGGAGTGTCTACGAGCAGTACTTC,CATSRRASGSVYEQYF
TRBV7-2,NA,NA,TRBJ1-1,TGTGCCAGCAGCTTAGAACAGGGAACTGAAGCTTTCTTT,CASSLEQGTEAFF
TRBV7-6,TRBD2,once,TRBJ2-3,TGTGCCAGCAGCGCCCCACGAGCGGGAGTTACAGATACGCAGTATTTT,CASSAPRAGVTDTQYF
TRBV30,TRBD2,NA,TRBJ2-1,TGTGCCTGGACACCCGGGACTAGGGGCTACAATGAGCAGTTCTTC,CAWTPGTRGYNEQFF
TRBV6-5,TRBD2,NA,TRBJ2-1,TGTGCCAGCAGTTCCGGGGGTAGCGGGAGTGTTGAGCAGTTCTTC,CASSSGGSGSVEQFF
TRBV4-2,TRBD1,NA,TRBJ1-5,TGTGCCAGCAGCAAGGACAGGGGGCCCAATCAGCCCCAGCATTTT,CASSKDRGPNQPQHF
TRBV7-2,NA,NA,TRBJ2-3,TGTGCCAGCAGCTCACCTCCAGGGACGCAGTATTTT,CASSSPPGTQYF
TRBV6-5,NA,once,TRBJ1-3,TGTGCCAGCAGTTCCGGCCGGGTCAGCTCTGGAAACACCATATATTTT,CASSSGRVSSGNTIYF
TRBV28,TRBD1,once,TRBJ1-3,TGTGCCAGCAGAACCGGGACAGGGCCCTCTGGAAACACCATATATTTT,CASRTGTGPSGNTIYF
TRBV7-2,NA,once,TRBJ2-2,TGTGCCAGCAGCTTAACAGACAACACCGGGGAGCTGTTTTTT,CASSLTDNTGELFF
TRBV5-1,NA,NA,TRBJ1-1,TGCGCCAGCAGCTTTGGGACAACCCTCAACACTGAAGCTTTCTTT,CASSFGTTLNTEAFF
TRBV6-5,NA,few,TRBJ2-7,TGTGCCAGCAGCCCCAGCGGTACCTTCATCTACGAGCAGTACTTC,CASSPSGTFIYEQYF
TRBV4-1,NA,NA,TRBJ2-3,TGCGCCAGCAGCCAGGCGGCAGATACGCAGTATTTT,CASSQAADTQYF
TRBV4-1,TRBD2,NA,TRBJ2-7,TGCGCCAGCAGCCAATATACATCTAGCGGGAGAATCAGCGGGTACGAGCAGTACTTC,CASSQYTSSGRISGYEQYF
TRBV6-5,NA,NA,TRBJ2-5,TGTGCCAGCAGTTATCCGACACAAGAGACCCAGTACTTC,CASSYPTQETQYF
TRBV6-5,TRBD1,NA,TRBJ1-2,TGTGCCAGCAGCCCAGGGACAGGGGACAACTATGGCTACACCTTC,CASSPGTGDNYGYTF
TRBV7-9,NA,NA,TRBJ2-3,TGTGCCAGCAGCCCCCCCGGGAGCGCAGATACGCAGTATTTT,CASSPPGSADTQYF
TRBV30,TRBD2,NA,TRBJ2-1,TGTGCCTGGGGTCTGGGGACTAGCACCTACAATGAGCAGTTCTTC,CAWGLGTSTYNEQFF
TRBV7-3,TRBD1,NA,TRBJ1-1,TGTGCCAGCTCTGACAGGGAAACTGAAGCTTTCTTT,CASSDRETEAFF
TRBV2,NA,few,TRBJ1-5,TGTGCCAGCAGTGAGGGAGGAGGGATCGATCAGCCCCAGCATTTT,CASSEGGGIDQPQHF